The rows below give T cell receptor beta chains drawn from one sample of a study of CD8+CD57+ T cells in acquired aplastic anemia. TCRdb itself ran the reads through MiXCR, one entry per CDR3 protein. The table lists roughly 200,000 distinct CDR3 sequences, around three fifths of them singletons. The sample was sorted CD4+, CD8+, or CD8+CD57+ T cells (not recorded which) from PBMCs. The receptor set was obtained from a human donor with aplastic anemia. Both conserved end residues are part of each CDR3. The order of the fields is V gene, D gene, J gene, clone size, CDR3 DNA, CDR3 protein. D genes are given only for firm matches. Rows give clone size only sometimes, using once, few, many, or a class for an expanded clone.

TRBV20-1,NA,TRBJ2-5,NA,TGCAGTGCAACTCCCAGGCTGACGGGCTCAAGGACCCAGTACTTC,CSATPRLTGSRTQYF
TRBV7-9,NA,TRBJ1-2,NA,TGTGCCAGCAGCCCCAGTGACTTTGGCTACACCTTC,CASSPSDFGYTF
TRBV2,NA,TRBJ2-3,NA,TGTGCCAGCAGTGGCAGTACCTCTAGCACAGATACGCAGTATTTT,CASSGSTSSTDTQYF
TRBV7-2,TRBD1,TRBJ1-1,NA,TGTGCCAGCAGCTTAGCCCAGGGGGAGAACACTGAAGCTTTCTTT,CASSLAQGENTEAFF
TRBV7-2,NA,TRBJ1-1,NA,TGTGCCAGCAGCTTAGCAGGGACCTACACCACTGAAGCTTTCTTT,CASSLAGTYTTEAFF
TRBV30,NA,TRBJ1-1,few,TGTGCCTGGGAGATGAACACTGAAGCTTTCTTT,CAWEMNTEAFF
TRBV2,NA,TRBJ1-1,NA,TGTGCCACAGCGACGGAGAACACTGAAGCTTTCTTT,CATATENTEAFF
TRBV20-1,NA,TRBJ2-3,NA,TGCAGTGCTCCAAGGGCGGCGGCTAGCACAGATACGCAGTATTTT,CSAPRAAASTDTQYF
TRBV7-9,NA,TRBJ2-7,NA,TGTGCCAGCAGCTTAGCTCCCCACTACGAGCAGTACTTC,CASSLAPHYEQYF
TRBV7-9,NA,TRBJ2-7,NA,TGTGCCAGCAGCCAGGGACTGTCTTACGAGCAGTACTTC,CASSQGLSYEQYF
TRBV9,TRBD2,TRBJ2-7,NA,TGTGCCAGCAGCGTAGGACGACTAGCGGGACTCCAAACCTACGAGCAGTACTTC,CASSVGRLAGLQTYEQYF
TRBV11-2,NA,TRBJ2-5,NA,TGTGCCAGCAGCTTTAAGCCGCAAGAGACCCAGTACTTC,CASSFKPQETQYF
TRBV19,NA,TRBJ1-1,NA,TGTGCCAGTAGTATAGACAAGGGGAACACTGAAGCTTTCTTT,CASSIDKGNTEAFF
TRBV2,TRBD2,TRBJ2-1,NA,TGTGCCAGCAGTGATGGTCGGGGGGGTTACCCCTACAATGAGCAGTTCTTC,CASSDGRGGYPYNEQFF
TRBV6-5,TRBD2,TRBJ2-3,many,TGTGCCAGCAGTCTAGCGGGGGACACAGATACGCAGTATTTT,CASSLAGDTDTQYF
TRBV7-3,NA,TRBJ2-1,NA,TGTGCCAGCAGCTTAGGGGGAGTTTACAATGAGCAGTTCTTC,CASSLGGVYNEQFF
TRBV19,NA,TRBJ1-1,NA,TGTGCCAGTAGTCCCCGAGAAGGCACGAACACTGAAGCTTTCTTT,CASSPREGTNTEAFF
TRBV9,NA,TRBJ2-1,once,TGTGCCAGCAGCGTAGTTAAGTTCTTC,CASSVVKFF
TRBV7-6,NA,TRBJ2-3,NA,TGTGCCAGCAGCTTGGGAACAGGGAATGTGAAAGATACGCAGTATTTT,CASSLGTGNVKDTQYF
TRBV19,NA,TRBJ2-7,many,TGTGCCAGTAGTATATTCAGCGGTGAAGAGCAGTACTTC,CASSIFSGEEQYF
TRBV7-3,TRBD1,TRBJ2-7,once,TGTGCCAGCAGCTCACAGGGGGCGAGCTCCTACGAGCAGTACTTC,CASSSQGASSYEQYF
TRBV2,TRBD1,TRBJ2-7,NA,TGTGCCACCAAAACAGGGGGCTTAACCGAGCAGTACTTC,CATKTGGLTEQYF
TRBV10-2,TRBD1,TRBJ1-5,NA,TGTGCCAGCAGTTCGGACAGGGAGTTGGGTCAGCCCCAGCATTTT,CASSSDRELGQPQHF
TRBV12-3/TRBV12-4,TRBD1,TRBJ2-1,NA,TGTGCCAGCAGTTTGAAACAGGGGAGCTCCTACAATGAGCAGTTCTTC,CASSLKQGSSYNEQFF
TRBV10-2,NA,TRBJ2-3,few,TGCGCCAGCAGTACGGGAGATACGCAGTATTTT,CASSTGDTQYF
TRBV7-6,NA,TRBJ1-1,few,TGTGCCAGCAGGGCTAACACTGAAGCTTTCTTT,CASRANTEAFF